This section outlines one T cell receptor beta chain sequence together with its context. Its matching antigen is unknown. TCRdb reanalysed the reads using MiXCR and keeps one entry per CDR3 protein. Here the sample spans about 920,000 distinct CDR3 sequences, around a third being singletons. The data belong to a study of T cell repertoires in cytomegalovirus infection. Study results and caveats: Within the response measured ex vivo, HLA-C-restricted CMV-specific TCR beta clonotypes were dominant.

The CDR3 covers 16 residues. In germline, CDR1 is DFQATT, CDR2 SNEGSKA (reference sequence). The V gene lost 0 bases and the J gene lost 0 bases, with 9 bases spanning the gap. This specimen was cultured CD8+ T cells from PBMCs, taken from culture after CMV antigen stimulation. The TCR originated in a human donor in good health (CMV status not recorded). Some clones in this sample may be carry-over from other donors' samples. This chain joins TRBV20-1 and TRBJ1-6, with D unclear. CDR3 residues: CSARDAESSYNSPLHF. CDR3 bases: TGCAGTGCTAGAGACGCAGAGAGCTCCTATAATTCACCCCTCCACTTT.